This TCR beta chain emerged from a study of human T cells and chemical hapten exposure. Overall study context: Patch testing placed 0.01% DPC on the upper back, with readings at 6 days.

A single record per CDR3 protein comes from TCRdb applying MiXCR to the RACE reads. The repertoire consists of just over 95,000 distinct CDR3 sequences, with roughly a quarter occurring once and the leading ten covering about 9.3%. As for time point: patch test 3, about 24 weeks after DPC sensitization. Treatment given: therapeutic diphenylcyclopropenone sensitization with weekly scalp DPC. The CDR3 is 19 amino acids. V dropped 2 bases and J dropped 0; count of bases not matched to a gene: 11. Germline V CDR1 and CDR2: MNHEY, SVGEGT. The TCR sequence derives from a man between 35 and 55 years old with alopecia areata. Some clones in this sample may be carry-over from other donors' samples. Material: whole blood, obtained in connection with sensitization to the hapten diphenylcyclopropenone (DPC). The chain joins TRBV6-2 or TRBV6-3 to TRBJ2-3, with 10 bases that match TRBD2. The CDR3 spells CASSYPRTSGVSSTDTQYF. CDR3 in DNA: TGTGCCAGCAGTTACCCCAGGACTAGCGGAGTATCTAGCACAGATACGCAGTATTTT.